Listed below are T cell receptor beta chains from one sample, sequenced in a study of cytomegalovirus exposure and HLA in healthy donors. TCRdb's table, derived via immunoSEQ multiplex PCR, lists solely in-frame clones and lacks some. The profile covers more than 95,000 clones, with about 83% appearing a single time and approximately 3.6% taken by the ten largest. Sequencing was done on a sample of PBMCs. All receptors derive from a man aged 30-40 years in good health and CMV-seronegative. The CDR3 runs from the conserved cysteine through the conserved F or W.

TRBV11-3 | CASSMTAPNTGELFF
TRBV18 | CASSSGLAGPRHEQYF
TRBV5-1 | CASSLALTGVNYGYTF
TRBV30 | CACKPGGSNQPQHF
TRBV9 | CASSVGTSGYEQYF
TRBV4-3 | CASSQDYRGRLNTEAFF
TRBV5-6 | CASSSGSGTEAFF
TRBV28 | CASSFGRVEINEQFF
TRBV29-1 | CSVEVEGTYNEQFF
TRBV19 | CASSLGVSNYGYTF
TRBV6-1 | CASSESGSDTEAFF
TRBV27 | CASSPGTGTTDTQYF
TRBV4-1 | CASSLRGPNTSGRGYEQYF
TRBV18 | CASSLAGTGETNQPQHF
TRBV29-1 | CSVSQGGGEQYF
TRBV11-2 | CASSSRAVDAYEQYF
TRBV2 | CASYNSEAFF
TRBV2 | CASTRPRLGNTIYF
TRBV4-1 | CASSQDSRNTEAFF
TRBV5-1 | CASSLGRQTYEQYF
TRBV27 | CASSFVTQGARAEAFF
TRBV11-2 | CASSLNQGTNALHF
TRBV5-1 | CASSLNFGRGQETQYF
TRBV5-5 | CASSLVWNTGELFF
TRBV27 | CASSLIAGVNIQYF
TRBV7-2 | CASSLGGGGGVQPQHF
TRBV5-8 | CASSLLTLGSYEQYF
TRBV29-1 | CSVDPTSLLVEQFF
TRBV30 | CAWSGISGSPSNEQFF
TRBV19 | CASSQGDVTEAFF
TRBV10-3 | CAIRGTNEKLFF
TRBV5-1 | CASSDRQGASGEKLFF
TRBV28 | CASSYGTGNQPQHF